The 10 T cell receptor beta chains presented below share a single source sample, sequenced in a study of human T cells and chemical hapten exposure. One entry per CDR3 protein, called by TCRdb with MiXCR from the RACE reads. The table records around 380,000 distinct CDR3 sequences, around 5.5% of them present only once. Stated time point: pre-sensitization, week 0. Treatment given: therapeutic diphenylcyclopropenone sensitization with weekly scalp DPC. This material consisted of whole blood, taken in connection with sensitization to the hapten diphenylcyclopropenone (DPC). The source is a woman under 30 with alopecia areata. Some clones in this sample may be carry-over from other donors' samples.

Turning to this clonotype: A much more abundant neighbour one base away suggests this may be a read error. In DNA, the CDR3 is TGCGCCAGCAGCTATGGGGACGCGACTCTCTACGAGCAGTTCTTC. Translated: CASSYGDATLYEQFF. This sequence joins TRBV4-3 and TRBJ2-7; D possibly matches TRBD1 or TRBD2 (5 bases each). Gene TRBJ2-1 matches the end of the DNA better, so the J call may be wrong. This CDR3 is 15 amino acids long. CDR1 and CDR2 from the germline V gene are LGHNA and YSLEER.

This clonotype appeared a few times. The gene calls are TRBV7-3 and TRBJ1-1; D not certain. The germline gives CDR1 SGHTA, CDR2 FQGTGA. The ends were cut back, 5 bases at V and 0 bases at J, with 13 bases in the middle. The CDR3 contains 15 residues. CDR3 residues: CASSPGGFMNTEAFF. CDR3 coding DNA: TGTGCCAGCAGCCCCGGCGGCTTTATGAACACTGAAGCTTTCTTT.

This clonotype has more than one count but fewer than ten. The genes are TRBV5-1 and TRBJ2-5, with D uncertain. In germline, CDR1 is SGHRS, CDR2 YFSETQ. The CDR3 consists of 15 residues. V was shortened by 3 bases and J by 1 base, with 13 bases between the two germline ends. The CDR3 region is CASSSITSFQETQYF. The DNA of the CDR3 is TGCGCCAGCAGCTCCATAACAAGCTTCCAAGAGACCCAGTACTTC.

The chain recombines TRBV14 with TRBJ1-1; D not resolved. Germline CDR1 SGHDN, CDR2 FVKESK. V shed 1 base and J shed 1 base, with 7 bases lying between them. This CDR3 has 14 amino acids. The CDR3 bases are TGTGCCAGCAGCCAAGTGCCGGGGAACACTGAAGCTTTCTTT. Encoded protein: CASSQVPGNTEAFF.

This clonotype has a count of ten or more. The chain joins TRBV13 to TRBJ2-5; perhaps TRBD1 as D (6 bases). Germline assignment: CDR1 PRHDT and CDR2 FYEKMQ (reference sequence). The CDR3 is 14 residues long. V lost 3 bases and J 0 bases, leaving 8 bases between the germline ends. CDR3 residues: CASSFWTDQETQYF. CDR3 DNA: TGTGCCAGCAGCTTTTGGACAGACCAAGAGACCCAGTACTTC.

This clonotype has a handful of counts. This sequence joins TRBV5-4 and TRBJ2-7; TRBD1 matches 7 bases. Germline-derived CDR1 and CDR2 are SGHNT and YYREEE (reference sequence). This CDR3 contains 13 residues. V was clipped by 4 bases and J by 4 bases; unmatched bases: 5. Here the CDR3 reads CASSKMGQYEQYF. CDR3 DNA sequence: TGTGCCAGCAGCAAAATGGGACAGTACGAGCAGTACTTC.

The table lists this clonotype with many counts. The chain couples TRBV7-3 to TRBJ2-2, with unresolved D. Trimming took 3 bases from V and 6 from J, leaving 5 bases between them. Germline V lookup: CDR1 SGHTA, CDR2 FQGTGA. The CDR3 runs 12 residues. In DNA, the CDR3 is TGTGCCAGCAGCTTCGGGCCCGGGGAGCTGTTTTTT. The encoded protein is CASSFGPGELFF.

The rearrangement joins TRBV6-2 or TRBV6-3 to TRBJ1-1; 8 bases map to TRBD1. Germline CDR1 is MNHEY and CDR2 is SVGEGT. J lost 4 bases, V lost 1 base, and 5 bases had no gene match. The CDR3 has 15 amino acids. Written as DNA, the CDR3 is TGTGCCAGCAGTTACTATGGACAGGGCGGCACTGAAGCTTTCTTT. Its protein product is CASSYYGQGGTEAFF.

This clonotype was seen ten or more times. The chain has TRBV10-3 and TRBJ2-5, with D perhaps given as TRBD1 or TRBD2 (5 bases each). This CDR3 contains 16 residues. In germline, CDR1 is ENHRY, CDR2 SYGVKD. The V end was cut by 11 bases, the J end by 5 bases, with 27 bases between. Here the CDR3 reads CASRRSLGTAQETQYF. In nucleotides, the CDR3 is TGTGCCTCACGGAGGTCGTTAGGGACGGCGCAGGAGACCCAGTACTTC.

This clonotype has just a few counts. J is TRBJ2-7 and V is TRBV5-1, with 9 positions matching TRBD1. The CDR3 is 17 amino acids. V gave up 1 base and J gave up 2 bases; unmatched junction bases: 10. Germline values: CDR1 SGHRS, CDR2 YFSETQ. The CDR3 sequence is CASSLIKKGTGTYEQYF. Here the CDR3 DNA reads TGCGCCAGCAGCTTGATAAAAAAAGGGACAGGGACCTACGAGCAGTACTTC.